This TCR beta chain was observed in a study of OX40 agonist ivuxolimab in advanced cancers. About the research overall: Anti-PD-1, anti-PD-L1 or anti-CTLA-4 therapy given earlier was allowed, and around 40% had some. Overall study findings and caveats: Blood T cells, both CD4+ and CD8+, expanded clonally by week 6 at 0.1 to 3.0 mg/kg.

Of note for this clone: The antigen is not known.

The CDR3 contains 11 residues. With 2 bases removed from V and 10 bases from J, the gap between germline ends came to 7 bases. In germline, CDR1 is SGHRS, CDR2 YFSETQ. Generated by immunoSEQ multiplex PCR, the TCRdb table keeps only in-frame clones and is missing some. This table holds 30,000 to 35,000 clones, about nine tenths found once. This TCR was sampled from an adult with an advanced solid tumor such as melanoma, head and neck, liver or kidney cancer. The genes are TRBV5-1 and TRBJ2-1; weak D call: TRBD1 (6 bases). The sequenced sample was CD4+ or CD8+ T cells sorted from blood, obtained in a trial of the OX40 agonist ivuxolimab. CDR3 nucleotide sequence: TGCGCCAGCAGCTTAGGGGGAGAGCAGTTCTTC. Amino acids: CASSLGGEQFF.